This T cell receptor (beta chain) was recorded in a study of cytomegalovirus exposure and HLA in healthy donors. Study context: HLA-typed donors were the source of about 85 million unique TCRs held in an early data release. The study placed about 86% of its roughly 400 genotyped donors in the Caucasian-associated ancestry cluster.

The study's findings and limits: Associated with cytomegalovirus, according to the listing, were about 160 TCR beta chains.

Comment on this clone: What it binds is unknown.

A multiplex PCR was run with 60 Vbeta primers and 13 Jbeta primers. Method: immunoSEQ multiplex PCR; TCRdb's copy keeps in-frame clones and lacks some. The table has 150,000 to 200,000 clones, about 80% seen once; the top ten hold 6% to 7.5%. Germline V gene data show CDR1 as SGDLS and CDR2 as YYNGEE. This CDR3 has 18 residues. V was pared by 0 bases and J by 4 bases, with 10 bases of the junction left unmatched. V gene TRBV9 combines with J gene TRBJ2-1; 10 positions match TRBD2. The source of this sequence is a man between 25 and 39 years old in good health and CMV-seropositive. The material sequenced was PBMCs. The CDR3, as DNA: TGTGCCAGCAGCGTAGAGGGTAGCGGGAGGACCAGATACAATGAGCAGTTCTTC. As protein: CASSVEGSGRTRYNEQFF. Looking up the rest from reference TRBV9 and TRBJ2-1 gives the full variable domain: DSGVTQTPKHLITATGQRVTLRCSPRSGDLSVYWYQQSLDQGLQFLIQYYNGEERAKGNILERFSAQQFPDLHSELNLSSLELGDSALYFCASSVEGSGRTRYNEQFFGPGTRLTVL.